This TCR beta chain appears in the sequencing data of a study of Graves' ophthalmopathy and Graves' hyperthyroidism. This clonotype was detected ten times or more. The study amplified TCR beta CDR3 regions using RNA transcripts. First-round RT-PCR used HTBI primers; second-round multiplex PCR followed. TCRdb re-analysed the multiplex PCR reads in MiXCR, keeping a single row per CDR3 protein. The table includes 400,000 to 500,000 distinct CDR3 sequences, roughly 21% detected once. V shed 8 bases and J 3 bases; nucleotides not matched to a gene: 11. The CDR3 has 17 residues. Germline lookup yields CDR1 MNHEY and CDR2 SVGAGI.

Specimen: peripheral blood. The source of this sequence is a woman aged 18-30 years with stable Graves' hyperthyroidism. The chain joins TRBV6-5 to TRBJ2-2; 11 bases fit TRBD2. CDR3 in amino acids: CASRSRSGLADTGELFF. CDR3 in DNA: TGTGCCAGCCGTTCCCGATCGGGACTAGCGGACACCGGGGAGCTGTTTTTT.